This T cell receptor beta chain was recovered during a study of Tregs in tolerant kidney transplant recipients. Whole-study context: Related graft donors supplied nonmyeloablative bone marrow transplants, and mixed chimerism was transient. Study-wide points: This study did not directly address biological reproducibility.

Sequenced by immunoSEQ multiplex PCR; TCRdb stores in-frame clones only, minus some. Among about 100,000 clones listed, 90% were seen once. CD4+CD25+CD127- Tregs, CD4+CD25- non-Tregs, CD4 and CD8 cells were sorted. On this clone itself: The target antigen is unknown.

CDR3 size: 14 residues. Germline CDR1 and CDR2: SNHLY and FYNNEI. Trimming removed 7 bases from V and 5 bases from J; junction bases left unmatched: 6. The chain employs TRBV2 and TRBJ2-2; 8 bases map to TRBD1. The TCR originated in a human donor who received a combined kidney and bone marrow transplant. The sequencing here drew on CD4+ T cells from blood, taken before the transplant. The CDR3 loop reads CASNRDRRTGELFF. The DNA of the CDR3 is TGTGCCAGCAACCGGGACAGGAGAACCGGGGAGCTGTTTTTT. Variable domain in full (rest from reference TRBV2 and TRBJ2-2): EPEVTQTPSHQVTQMGQEVILRCVPISNHLYFYWYRQILGQKVEFLVSFYNNEISEKSEIFDDQFSVERPDGSNFTLKIRSTKLEDSAMYFCASNRDRRTGELFFGEGSRLTVL.